The 24 T cell receptor beta chains in this list originate from one sample, sequenced in a study of T cells in tuberculosis. Sequencing used immunoSEQ multiplex PCR; TCRdb keeps in-frame clones, though not all of them. The data show roughly 34,000 clones, just under 95% seen once. Source material: PBMCs. Every receptor here comes from a donor aged 10-30 years with latent tuberculosis or without tuberculosis infection. Some clones in this sample may be carry-over from other donors' samples.

The chain couples TRBV7-8 to TRBJ1-5; unclear D gene. V was trimmed by 5 bases and J by 5 bases, leaving 10 bases between them. Germline V gene data show CDR1 as SGHVS and CDR2 as FQNEAQ. There are 13 residues in the CDR3. The CDR3 DNA sequence: TGTGCCAGCAGCAACCTACGGGATCAGCCCCAGCATTTT. It codes for CASSNLRDQPQHF.

V and J are TRBV27 and TRBJ1-2; maybe TRBD1 (6 bases). The CDR3 loop spans 15 amino acids. The germline CDR1 and CDR2 sequences are MNHEY and SMNVEV (reference sequence). V lost 4 bases and J 6 bases, leaving 18 bases between the germline ends. The CDR3 protein is CASSSLDRQINGYTF. In DNA form, the CDR3 reads TGTGCCAGCAGTTCTCTTGACAGGCAGATTAATGGCTACACCTTC.

This clone appeared once. The chain is built from TRBV4-1 and TRBJ2-1, with D unresolved. The CDR3 extends over 13 amino acids. CDR1 is MGHRA and CDR2 is YSYEKL in the germline V gene. V was trimmed by 0 bases and J by 9 bases, leaving 9 bases between them. In DNA, the CDR3 is TGCGCCAGCAGCCAAGATAACGTGGCTGAGCAGTTCTTC. The encoded protein is CASSQDNVAEQFF.

This clone was found once. The V gene is TRBV13, the J gene TRBJ2-7; D unclear. The CDR3 is 13 residues long. Germline V gene data show CDR1 as PRHDT and CDR2 as FYEKMQ (reference sequence). The V end was cut by 0 bases, the J end by 3 bases, with 6 bases between. The CDR3 DNA reads TGTGCCAGCAGCTTAGGCCCAGACTACGAGCAGTACTTC. The encoded protein is CASSLGPDYEQYF.

V is TRBV25-1 and J is TRBJ1-2; D ambiguous. The length of the CDR3 is 13 residues. With 2 bases removed from V and 5 bases from J, the gap between germline ends came to 9 bases. Germline CDR1 MGHDK, CDR2 SYGVNS. The CDR3 coding sequence is TGTGCCAGCAGTGAAAACCGAGAATATGGCTACACCTTC. Encoded protein: CASSENREYGYTF.

In its sample, this clone was seen a few times. Written as DNA, the CDR3 is TGTGCCAGCAGCTTAAGGAGACTAGCGGGAGAAGAGACCCAGTACTTC. Translated, it gives CASSLRRLAGEETQYF. The chain recombines TRBV7-2 with TRBJ2-5, with 12 bases aligning to TRBD2. V lost 2 bases, J lost 3 bases, and 4 bases stayed unmatched. The length of the CDR3 is 16 residues. The V gene's germline CDR1 is SGHTA and CDR2 FQGNSA.

This sequence joins TRBV6-6 and TRBJ2-1, with 9 bases matching TRBD2. The junction had 3 bases not matched to a gene; V was cut back by 6 bases and J by 0 bases. Germline V lookup: CDR1 MNHNY, CDR2 SVGAGI (reference sequence). The CDR3 has 15 residues. The CDR3, as DNA: TGTGCCAGCAGCCTTAGCGGGAGCTCCTACAATGAGCAGTTCTTC. Residues: CASSLSGSSYNEQFF.

The gene calls are TRBV19 and TRBJ1-1; 7 bases map to TRBD1. Germline V gene sequence: CDR1 LNHDA, CDR2 SQIVND (reference sequence). The CDR3 has 15 amino acids. With V trimmed by 6 bases and J by 5 bases, 12 bases remained unmatched. CDR3 DNA: TGTGCCAGTAGCCTACAAACGACAGGGAGAACTGAAGCTTTCTTT. Its protein is CASSLQTTGRTEAFF.

This chain uses TRBV4-2 with TRBJ2-3; 7 bases are a match to TRBD2. This CDR3 has 17 amino acids. Germline V gene lookup returns CDR1 LGHNA and CDR2 YNFKEQ. V gave up 0 bases and J gave up 4 bases; unmatched junction bases: 10. CDR3 nucleotides: TGTGCCAGCAGCCAAGAGCTTGGGGAGGGGCAGGCAGATACGCAGTATTTT. Translation: CASSQELGEGQADTQYF.

This chain connects TRBV9 to TRBJ2-1; a possible D gene is TRBD1 (5 bases). This CDR3 has 15 amino acids. Trimming stripped 4 bases from V and 4 bases from J, with 15 bases between. The germline V gene has CDR1 SGDLS and CDR2 YYNGEE. CDR3 in amino acids: CASSPRQGRYNEQFF. In nucleotides, the CDR3 is TGTGCCAGCAGCCCTCGGCAGGGAAGGTACAATGAGCAGTTCTTC.

The rearrangement links TRBV5-4 to TRBJ2-1, with 7 positions matching TRBD1. The CDR3 totals 16 residues. V dropped 0 bases and J dropped 8; count of bases not matched to a gene: 11. Per germline, CDR1 SGHNT and CDR2 YYREEE (reference sequence). This CDR3 is CASSLVALTGSDEQFF. The CDR3 DNA sequence: TGTGCCAGCAGCTTGGTGGCGTTGACAGGGTCGGATGAGCAGTTCTTC.

The chain joins TRBV28 to TRBJ2-7; the D is unclear. The CDR3 consists of 13 residues. V lost 1 base and J 0 bases, leaving 4 bases between the germline ends. The germline CDR1 and CDR2 sequences are MDHEN and SYDVKM. The CDR3 region has the DNA TGTGCCAGCAGTTTATCGAGCTCCTACGAGCAGTACTTC. Translation gives CASSLSSSYEQYF.

The rearrangement joins TRBV20-1 to TRBJ2-1; D remains unclear. The V and J ends lost 5 bases and 7 bases respectively, with 6 bases between them. Germline V lookup: CDR1 DFQATT, CDR2 SNEGSKA (reference sequence). The CDR3 covers 10 residues. For the CDR3, the DNA is TGCAGTGCTTTACTGAATGAGCAGTTCTTC. Protein: CSALLNEQFF.

V usage is TRBV7-9 and J usage is TRBJ1-1; 7 bases are shared with TRBD1. Unmatched junction bases numbered 11, after V lost 3 bases and J lost 1 base. The germline V gene encodes CDR1 SEHNR and CDR2 FQNEAQ (reference sequence). This CDR3 has 17 amino acids. The chain's CDR3 is CASSFRPIQGQNTEAFF. CDR3 DNA: TGTGCCAGCAGCTTTCGGCCAATACAGGGGCAGAACACTGAAGCTTTCTTT.

The chain employs TRBV19 and TRBJ2-1; 11 bases are a match to TRBD2. CDR1 LNHDA and CDR2 SQIVND come from the germline V gene (reference sequence). With V trimmed by 5 bases and J by 2 bases, 8 bases remained unmatched. CDR3 length equals 17 residues. CDR3 residues: CASSDGLAGVPYNEQFF. In nucleotides, the CDR3 is TGTGCCAGTAGTGATGGACTAGCGGGCGTTCCCTACAATGAGCAGTTCTTC. Together with reference TRBV19 and TRBJ2-1, the CDR3 gives the full variable domain: DGGITQSPKYLFRKEGQNVTLSCEQNLNHDAMYWYRQDPGQGLRLIYYSQIVNDFQKGDIAEGYSVSREKKESFPLTVTSAQKNPTAFYLCASSDGLAGVPYNEQFFGPGTRLTVL.

This sequence joins TRBV4-2 and TRBJ2-1, with no clear D. The V end lost 0 bases, the J end lost 5 bases, and 11 bases lay between the germline ends. Germline values: CDR1 LGHNA, CDR2 YNFKEQ. This CDR3 has 15 residues. The CDR3 loop reads CASSQDPARDNEQFF. CDR3 coding DNA: TGTGCCAGCAGCCAAGATCCCGCTCGAGACAATGAGCAGTTCTTC.

The chain links TRBV10-1 to TRBJ2-2; no clear D gene. Trimming cost V 3 bases and J 7 bases, with 9 bases left between them. Germline CDR1 reads WNHNN; CDR2 reads SYGVQD (reference sequence). CDR3 length: 13 residues. The CDR3 spells CASSESAFGELFF. The CDR3 DNA reads TGCGCCAGCAGTGAATCAGCGTTCGGGGAGCTGTTTTTT.

The chain's CDR3 is CASSSLRDEQFF. CDR3 coding DNA: TGTGCCAGCAGTTCCCTGAGGGATGAGCAGTTCTTC. The gene calls are TRBV28 and TRBJ2-1; D may be TRBD2 (5 bases). The CDR3 covers 12 residues. Germline CDR1 and CDR2: MDHEN and SYDVKM. Deletions cut 4 bases from V and 8 bases from J, with 9 bases between.

The chain is built from TRBV2 and TRBJ1-1; D gene uncertain. The CDR3 is 13 amino acids. Trimming shortened V by 0 bases and J by 4 bases, and 6 bases separated the two germline ends. CDR1 and CDR2 from the germline V gene are SNHLY and FYNNEI. DNA for the CDR3: TGTGCCAGCAGTGAAGCGAGAGGCACTGAAGCTTTCTTT. This encodes CASSEARGTEAFF.

By share of the sample, this clone is medium-sized. V is TRBV19 and J is TRBJ1-1; weak D call: TRBD1 (5 bases). The CDR3 spans 13 residues. Germline CDR1 LNHDA, CDR2 SQIVND (reference sequence). V was clipped by 2 bases and J by 9 bases, with 13 bases between them. This CDR3 is CASSISGGMKAFF. The CDR3 DNA sequence: TGTGCCAGTAGTATATCTGGGGGGATGAAAGCTTTCTTT.

The chain carries TRBV18 and TRBJ1-1; D unclear. Trimming took off 6 bases at V and 4 bases at J, with 12 bases between the two ends. The germline V gene encodes CDR1 KGHSH and CDR2 LQKENI. The CDR3 has 13 amino acids. CDR3 sequence (DNA): TGTGCCAGCTCTCAAAAGCCCCTCACTGAAGCTTTCTTT. Translated: CASSQKPLTEAFF.

The chain uses TRBV13 and TRBJ2-2; 10 bases match TRBD2. Germline assignment: CDR1 PRHDT and CDR2 FYEKMQ (reference sequence). V was clipped by 4 bases and J by 4 bases; unmatched bases: 9. The CDR3 is made up of 17 amino acids. The CDR3 bases are TGTGCCAGCAGCTCCCGTAGGACTAGCGGTACCACCGGGGAGCTGTTTTTT. Protein product: CASSSRRTSGTTGELFF.

The rearrangement joins TRBV2 to TRBJ2-7, with TRBD1 matching over 8 bases. The CDR3 length is 13 residues. V gave up 10 bases and J gave up 7 bases; unmatched junction bases: 12. Germline-derived CDR1 and CDR2 are SNHLY and FYNNEI. CDR3 coding DNA: TGTGCCACCGGGTCGCAGGGGGCTGGGGAGCAGTACTTC. Protein: CATGSQGAGEQYF.

CDR3 sequence reads: CASSQETATDTQYF. Written as DNA, the CDR3 is TGCGCCAGCAGCCAAGAGACAGCCACAGATACGCAGTATTTT. The genes are TRBV4-1 and TRBJ2-3; possibly TRBD1 for D (5 bases). Trimming shortened V by 0 bases and J by 2 bases, and 6 bases separated the two germline ends. Per the germline V gene, CDR1 is MGHRA and CDR2 is YSYEKL. The CDR3 totals 14 residues.